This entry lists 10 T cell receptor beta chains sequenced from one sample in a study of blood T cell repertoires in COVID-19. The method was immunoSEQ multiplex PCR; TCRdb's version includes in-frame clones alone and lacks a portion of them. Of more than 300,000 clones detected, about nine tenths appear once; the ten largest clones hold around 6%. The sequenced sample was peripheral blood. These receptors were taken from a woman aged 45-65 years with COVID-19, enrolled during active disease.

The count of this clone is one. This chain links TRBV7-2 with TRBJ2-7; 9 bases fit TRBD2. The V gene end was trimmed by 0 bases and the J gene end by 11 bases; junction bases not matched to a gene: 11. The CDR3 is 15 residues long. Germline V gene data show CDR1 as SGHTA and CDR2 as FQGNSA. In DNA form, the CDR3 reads TGTGCCAGCAGCTTAGCGCGGGGGGGAGTTACATCGAAGTACTTC. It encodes CASSLARGGVTSKYF. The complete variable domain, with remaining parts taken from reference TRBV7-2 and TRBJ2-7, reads GAGVSQSPSNKVTEKGKDVELRCDPISGHTALYWYRQSLGQGLEFLIYFQGNSAPDKSGLPSDRFSAERTGGSVSTLTIQRTQQEDSAVYLCASSLARGGVTSKYFGPGTRLTVT.

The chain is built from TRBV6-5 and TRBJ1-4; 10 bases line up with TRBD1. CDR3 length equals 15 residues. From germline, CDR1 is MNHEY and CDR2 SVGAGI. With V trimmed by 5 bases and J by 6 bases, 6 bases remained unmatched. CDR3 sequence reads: CASSRGTGADEKLFF. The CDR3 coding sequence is TGTGCCAGCAGTAGAGGGACAGGGGCTGATGAAAAACTGTTTTTT.

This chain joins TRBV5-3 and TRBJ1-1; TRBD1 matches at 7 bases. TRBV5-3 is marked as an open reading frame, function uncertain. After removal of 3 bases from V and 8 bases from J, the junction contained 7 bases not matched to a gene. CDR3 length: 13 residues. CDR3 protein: CARSWGDSTEAFF. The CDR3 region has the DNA TGTGCCAGAAGCTGGGGGGACAGTACCGAAGCTTTCTTT.

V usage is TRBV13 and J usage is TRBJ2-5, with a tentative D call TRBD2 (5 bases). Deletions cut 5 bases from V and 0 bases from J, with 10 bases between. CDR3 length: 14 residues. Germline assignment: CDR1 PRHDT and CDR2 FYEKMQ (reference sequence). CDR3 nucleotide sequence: TGTGCCAGCAGCACACCGGGAAACCAAGAGACCCAGTACTTC. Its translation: CASSTPGNQETQYF.

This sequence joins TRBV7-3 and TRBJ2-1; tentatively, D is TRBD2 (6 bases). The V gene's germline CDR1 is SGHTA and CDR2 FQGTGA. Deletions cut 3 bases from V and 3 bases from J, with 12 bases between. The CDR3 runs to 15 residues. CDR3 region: CASSFTGDGYNEQFF. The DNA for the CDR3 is TGTGCCAGCAGCTTCACGGGGGACGGCTACAATGAGCAGTTCTTC.

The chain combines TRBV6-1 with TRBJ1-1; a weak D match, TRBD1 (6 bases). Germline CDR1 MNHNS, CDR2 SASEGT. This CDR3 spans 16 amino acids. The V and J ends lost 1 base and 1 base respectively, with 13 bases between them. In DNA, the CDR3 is TGTGCCAGCAGTGAAGTCTCCCGGGGACAGAACACTGAAGCTTTCTTT. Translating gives CASSEVSRGQNTEAFF.

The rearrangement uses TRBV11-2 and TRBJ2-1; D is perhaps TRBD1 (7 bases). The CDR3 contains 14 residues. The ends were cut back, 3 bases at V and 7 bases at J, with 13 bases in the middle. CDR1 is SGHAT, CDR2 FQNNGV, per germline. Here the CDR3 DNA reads TGTGCCAGCAGCTTGGAGGGGGCGCGAAATGAGCAGTTCTTC. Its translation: CASSLEGARNEQFF.

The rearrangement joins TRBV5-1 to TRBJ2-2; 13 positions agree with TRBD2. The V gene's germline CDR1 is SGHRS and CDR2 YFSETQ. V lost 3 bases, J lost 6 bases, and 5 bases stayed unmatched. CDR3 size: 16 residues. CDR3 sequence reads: CASSSRTSGSAGELFF. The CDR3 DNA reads TGCGCCAGCAGCTCTCGGACTAGCGGGAGCGCCGGGGAGCTGTTTTTT.

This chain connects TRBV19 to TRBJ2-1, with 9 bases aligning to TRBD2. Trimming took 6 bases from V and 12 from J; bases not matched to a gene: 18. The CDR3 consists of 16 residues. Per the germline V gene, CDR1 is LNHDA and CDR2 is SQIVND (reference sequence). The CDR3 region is CASRGLAGISPRVQFF. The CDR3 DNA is TGTGCCAGTAGAGGGCTAGCGGGGATCTCCCCTCGGGTGCAGTTCTTC.

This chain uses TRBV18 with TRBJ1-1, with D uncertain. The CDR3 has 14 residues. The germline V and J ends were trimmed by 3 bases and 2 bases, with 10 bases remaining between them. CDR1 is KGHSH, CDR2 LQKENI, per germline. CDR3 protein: CASSPSSGNTEAFF. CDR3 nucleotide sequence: TGTGCCAGCTCACCGAGTTCAGGCAACACTGAAGCTTTCTTT.